These T cell receptor beta chains were read from a single sample in a study of cytomegalovirus exposure and HLA in healthy donors. Sequenced by immunoSEQ multiplex PCR; TCRdb stores in-frame clones only, minus some. Of approximately 130,000 clones in the sample, 55% to 75% are singletons; the top ten hold approximately 4%. Input material: PBMCs. These receptor sequences come from a man aged 45-65 years in good health and CMV-seropositive. The CDR3 runs from the conserved cysteine through the conserved F or W. The order of the fields is J gene, clone size, V gene, D gene, CDR3 protein, CDR3 DNA. The D gene is left open where the match is weak. Part of the rows lack a size; the others show once, few, many or a class for expanded clones.

j_call: TRBJ1-1; clone_size: -; v_call: TRBV19; d_call: TRBD1; cdr3_aa: CASSIQGARTEAFF; cdr3_nt: TGTGCCAGTAGTATACAGGGGGCGAGGACTGAAGCTTTCTTT
j_call: TRBJ1-1; clone_size: -; v_call: TRBV15; d_call: TRBD1; cdr3_aa: CATSRGDRFQTEAFF; cdr3_nt: TGTGCCACCAGCAGAGGGGACAGATTTCAGACTGAAGCTTTCTTT
j_call: TRBJ2-4; clone_size: once; v_call: TRBV7-3; d_call: TRBD2; cdr3_aa: CASSQGGSRDIQYF; cdr3_nt: TGTGCCAGCTCCCAGGGCGGGAGTAGGGACATTCAGTACTTC
j_call: TRBJ1-1; clone_size: -; v_call: TRBV7-9; d_call: TRBD1; cdr3_aa: CASSFRQGAGNTEAFF; cdr3_nt: TGTGCCAGCAGCTTTAGACAGGGGGCAGGGAACACTGAAGCTTTCTTT
j_call: TRBJ2-5; clone_size: -; v_call: TRBV7-9; d_call: TRBD2; cdr3_aa: CASSLKLAGPEETQYF; cdr3_nt: TGTGCCAGCAGCTTAAAACTAGCGGGGCCGGAAGAGACCCAGTACTTC
j_call: TRBJ2-2; clone_size: few; v_call: TRBV6-5; d_call: -; cdr3_aa: CASSSTGNTGELFF; cdr3_nt: TGTGCCAGCAGTTCGACAGGCAACACCGGGGAGCTGTTTTTT
j_call: TRBJ1-1; clone_size: -; v_call: TRBV29-1; d_call: -; cdr3_aa: CSVRTAAPDGEAFF; cdr3_nt: TGCAGCGTCCGGACAGCTGCGCCGGACGGGGAAGCTTTCTTT
j_call: TRBJ2-3; clone_size: -; v_call: TRBV4-3; d_call: TRBD2; cdr3_aa: CASSRGLAKNTDTQYF; cdr3_nt: TGCGCCAGCAGCAGGGGACTAGCGAAAAACACAGATACGCAGTATTTT
j_call: TRBJ1-5; clone_size: -; v_call: TRBV6-5; d_call: TRBD1; cdr3_aa: CASSYPGTGGSQPQHF; cdr3_nt: TGTGCCAGCAGTTACCCCGGGACAGGGGGCAGCCAGCCCCAGCATTTT
j_call: TRBJ1-1; clone_size: -; v_call: TRBV2; d_call: -; cdr3_aa: CASSGQMNTEAFF; cdr3_nt: TGTGCCAGCAGTGGGCAGATGAACACTGAAGCTTTCTTT
j_call: TRBJ1-1; clone_size: -; v_call: TRBV6-5; d_call: -; cdr3_aa: CASSYGVGGSHEAFF; cdr3_nt: TGTGCCAGCAGTTACGGGGTGGGAGGGTCCCATGAAGCTTTCTTT
j_call: TRBJ2-5; clone_size: -; v_call: TRBV5-1; d_call: -; cdr3_aa: CASSSLSASGEAQYF; cdr3_nt: TGCGCCAGCAGCTCTCTATCGGCCTCCGGGGAGGCCCAGTACTTC
j_call: TRBJ2-3; clone_size: once; v_call: TRBV2; d_call: TRBD1; cdr3_aa: CASNLARDRVADTQYF; cdr3_nt: TGTGCCAGCAATCTTGCTCGGGACAGGGTGGCAGATACGCAGTATTTT
j_call: TRBJ2-7; clone_size: once; v_call: TRBV20-1; d_call: TRBD1; cdr3_aa: CSATDRDEQYF; cdr3_nt: TGCAGTGCCACGGACAGGGACGAGCAGTACTTC
j_call: TRBJ2-1; clone_size: -; v_call: TRBV7-9; d_call: TRBD1; cdr3_aa: CSSSLRGTGRLNEYNEQFF; cdr3_nt: TGTTCCAGCAGCTTGCGTGGGACAGGCAGATTGAATGAATACAATGAGCAGTTCTTC
j_call: TRBJ1-5; clone_size: -; v_call: TRBV7-9; d_call: -; cdr3_aa: CASSPSRGGGINQPQHF; cdr3_nt: TGTGCCAGCAGCCCATCAAGAGGGGGAGGGATTAATCAGCCCCAGCATTTT
j_call: TRBJ2-7; clone_size: few; v_call: TRBV11-2; d_call: -; cdr3_aa: CASSLGSGRSYEQYF; cdr3_nt: TGTGCCAGCAGCTTAGGCTCAGGGAGGAGCTACGAGCAGTACTTC
j_call: TRBJ1-4; clone_size: -; v_call: TRBV6-1; d_call: -; cdr3_aa: CASSGDTRGNEKLFF; cdr3_nt: TGTGCCAGCAGTGGCGACACACGAGGGAATGAAAAACTGTTTTTT
j_call: TRBJ1-1; clone_size: -; v_call: TRBV28; d_call: -; cdr3_aa: CASSLRAGNTEAFF; cdr3_nt: TGTGCCAGCAGTTTAAGGGCGGGCAACACTGAAGCTTTCTTT
j_call: TRBJ1-5; clone_size: -; v_call: TRBV18; d_call: TRBD1; cdr3_aa: CASSGNRGTSNQPQHF; cdr3_nt: TGTGCCAGCTCAGGGAACAGGGGAACGAGCAATCAGCCCCAGCATTTT
j_call: TRBJ2-7; clone_size: -; v_call: TRBV2; d_call: -; cdr3_aa: CASSEGSLREQYF; cdr3_nt: TGTGCCAGCAGTGAGGGCAGTCTAAGGGAGCAGTACTTC
j_call: TRBJ1-5; clone_size: -; v_call: TRBV14; d_call: -; cdr3_aa: CASSAGEGQPQHF; cdr3_nt: TGTGCCAGCAGTGCAGGGGAGGGCCAGCCCCAGCATTTT
j_call: TRBJ2-7; clone_size: -; v_call: TRBV27; d_call: -; cdr3_aa: CASSLMRVSSYEQYF; cdr3_nt: TGTGCCAGCAGTTTGATGCGGGTTAGCTCCTACGAGCAGTACTTC
j_call: TRBJ2-3; clone_size: -; v_call: TRBV10-1; d_call: TRBD2; cdr3_aa: CASKGQVNGLAGSDTQYF; cdr3_nt: TGCGCCAGCAAGGGACAGGTTAATGGACTAGCGGGTTCTGATACGCAGTATTTT
j_call: TRBJ2-7; clone_size: -; v_call: TRBV15; d_call: -; cdr3_aa: CATSRGLSLGDEQYF; cdr3_nt: TGTGCCACCAGCAGAGGGCTATCTCTGGGCGACGAGCAGTACTTC
j_call: TRBJ2-5; clone_size: -; v_call: TRBV18; d_call: TRBD1; cdr3_aa: CASSPGQDETQYF; cdr3_nt: TGTGCCAGCTCACCGGGACAGGATGAGACCCAGTACTTC
j_call: TRBJ1-6; clone_size: -; v_call: TRBV6-5; d_call: -; cdr3_aa: CASRREGTNGSPLHF; cdr3_nt: TGTGCCAGCAGGCGGGAGGGGACAAATGGATCACCCCTCCACTTT
j_call: TRBJ1-1; clone_size: -; v_call: TRBV18; d_call: -; cdr3_aa: CASSLGVVTEAFF; cdr3_nt: TGTGCCTCCTCCCTCGGAGTTGTCACTGAAGCTTTCTTT
j_call: TRBJ2-7; clone_size: few; v_call: TRBV5-6; d_call: -; cdr3_aa: CASQTYYGYEQYF; cdr3_nt: TGTGCCAGCCAAACATACTACGGCTACGAGCAGTACTTC
j_call: TRBJ1-1; clone_size: -; v_call: TRBV18; d_call: -; cdr3_aa: CASSPSQGNTEAFF; cdr3_nt: TGTGCCAGCTCACCGAGTCAGGGGAACACTGAAGCTTTCTTT
j_call: TRBJ1-1; clone_size: -; v_call: TRBV5-4; d_call: TRBD1; cdr3_aa: CASSSGTGREAFF; cdr3_nt: TGTGCCAGCAGCTCTGGGACAGGGCGGGAGGCTTTCTTT
j_call: TRBJ2-1; clone_size: -; v_call: TRBV7-9; d_call: TRBD2; cdr3_aa: CASSPRPGASGGYNEQFF; cdr3_nt: TGTGCCAGCAGCCCGAGGCCGGGGGCTAGCGGGGGCTACAATGAGCAGTTCTTC
j_call: TRBJ1-1; clone_size: once; v_call: TRBV28; d_call: -; cdr3_aa: CASSPEWGGIGTEAFF; cdr3_nt: TGTGCCAGCAGCCCCGAGTGGGGGGGGATCGGCACTGAAGCTTTCTTT
j_call: TRBJ1-5; clone_size: -; v_call: TRBV6-5; d_call: -; cdr3_aa: CASSYSRDQPQHF; cdr3_nt: TGTGCCAGCAGTTACTCGCGGGACCAGCCCCAGCATTTT
j_call: TRBJ1-1; clone_size: -; v_call: TRBV7-2; d_call: TRBD1; cdr3_aa: CASSLGGTGAERGAFF; cdr3_nt: TGTGCCAGCAGCTTAGGCGGGACAGGGGCCGAACGTGGGGCTTTCTTT
j_call: TRBJ1-2; clone_size: -; v_call: TRBV7-2; d_call: TRBD1; cdr3_aa: CASSPDRVNGYTF; cdr3_nt: TGTGCCAGCAGCCCGGACAGGGTAAATGGCTACACCTTC
j_call: TRBJ1-4; clone_size: -; v_call: TRBV5-1; d_call: TRBD1; cdr3_aa: CASSSRTGLNEKLFF; cdr3_nt: TGCGCCAGCAGCTCCCGGACAGGGCTTAATGAAAAACTGTTTTTT
j_call: TRBJ2-5; clone_size: -; v_call: TRBV7-3; d_call: TRBD1; cdr3_aa: CASSLGGTGNQETQYF; cdr3_nt: TGTGCCAGCAGCTTAGGAGGGACAGGGAATCAAGAGACCCAGTACTTC
j_call: TRBJ2-5; clone_size: -; v_call: TRBV7-8; d_call: TRBD2; cdr3_aa: CASTQVPWGGSGTSALLETQYF; cdr3_nt: TGTGCCAGCACCCAGGTCCCTTGGGGGGGGTCCGGGACTAGTGCGCTCCTAGAGACCCAGTACTTC
j_call: TRBJ2-7; clone_size: -; v_call: TRBV28; d_call: -; cdr3_aa: CASTQGPYEQYF; cdr3_nt: TGTGCCAGCACCCAGGGTCCCTACGAGCAGTACTTC
j_call: TRBJ1-1; clone_size: -; v_call: TRBV5-1; d_call: -; cdr3_aa: CASSLQGGSLNTEAFF; cdr3_nt: TGCGCCAGCAGCTTGCAGGGCGGCAGCTTGAACACTGAAGCTTTCTTT
j_call: TRBJ2-2; clone_size: -; v_call: TRBV5-1; d_call: TRBD1; cdr3_aa: CASSSSGGGELFF; cdr3_nt: TGCGCCAGCAGCTCCTCAGGGGGCGGGGAGCTGTTTTTT
j_call: TRBJ1-5; clone_size: -; v_call: TRBV18; d_call: -; cdr3_aa: CASSPGSKVGQPQHF; cdr3_nt: TGTGCCAGCTCACCAGGCTCCAAGGTCGGGCAGCCCCAGCATTTT
j_call: TRBJ2-1; clone_size: -; v_call: TRBV5-6; d_call: TRBD2; cdr3_aa: CASSALGREIPHNEQFF; cdr3_nt: TGTGCCAGCAGCGCCCTCGGGCGGGAGATCCCCCACAATGAGCAGTTCTTC
j_call: TRBJ1-1; clone_size: -; v_call: TRBV11-2; d_call: -; cdr3_aa: CASSLVTGHTEAFF; cdr3_nt: TGTGCCAGCAGCTTAGTAACAGGGCACACTGAAGCTTTCTTT
j_call: TRBJ1-2; clone_size: -; v_call: TRBV4-2; d_call: -; cdr3_aa: CASSQERDIGAYGYTF; cdr3_nt: TGTGCCAGCAGCCAAGAGAGGGATATCGGAGCCTATGGCTACACCTTC
j_call: TRBJ1-1; clone_size: -; v_call: TRBV18; d_call: -; cdr3_aa: CASSPPGQGNTEAFF; cdr3_nt: TGTGCCAGCTCACCACCGGGGCAGGGGAACACTGAAGCTTTCTTT
j_call: TRBJ2-1; clone_size: -; v_call: TRBV19; d_call: TRBD2; cdr3_aa: CASREGGARNEQFF; cdr3_nt: TGTGCCTCTCGGGAGGGAGGTGCTAGAAATGAGCAGTTCTTC
j_call: TRBJ2-7; clone_size: -; v_call: TRBV11-3; d_call: -; cdr3_aa: CASSSRWESAEQYF; cdr3_nt: TGTGCCAGCAGCTCCAGATGGGAGTCTGCGGAGCAGTACTTC
j_call: TRBJ1-3; clone_size: -; v_call: TRBV29-1; d_call: -; cdr3_aa: CSVEPNNSGNTIYF; cdr3_nt: TGCAGCGTTGAACCGAACAATTCTGGAAACACCATATATTTT
j_call: TRBJ1-2; clone_size: -; v_call: TRBV28; d_call: -; cdr3_aa: CASSTDRLYTF; cdr3_nt: TGTGCCAGCAGTACGGACAGACTTTACACCTTC
j_call: TRBJ2-1; clone_size: -; v_call: TRBV7-2; d_call: -; cdr3_aa: CASSPQGNEQFF; cdr3_nt: TGTGCCAGCAGCCCCCAGGGGAATGAGCAGTTCTTC